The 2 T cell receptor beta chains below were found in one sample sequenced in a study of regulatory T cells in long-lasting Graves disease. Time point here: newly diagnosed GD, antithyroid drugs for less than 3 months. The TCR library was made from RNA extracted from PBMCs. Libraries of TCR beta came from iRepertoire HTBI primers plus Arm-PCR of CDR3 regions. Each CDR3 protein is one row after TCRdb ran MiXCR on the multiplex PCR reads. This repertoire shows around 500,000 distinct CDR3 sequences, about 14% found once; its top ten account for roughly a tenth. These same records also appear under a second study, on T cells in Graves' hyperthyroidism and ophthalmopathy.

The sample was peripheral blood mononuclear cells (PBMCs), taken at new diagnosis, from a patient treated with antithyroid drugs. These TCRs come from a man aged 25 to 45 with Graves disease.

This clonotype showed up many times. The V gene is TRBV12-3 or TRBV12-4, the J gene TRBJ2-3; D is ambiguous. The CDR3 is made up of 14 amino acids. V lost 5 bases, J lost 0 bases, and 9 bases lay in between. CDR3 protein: CASSPSQSTDTQYF. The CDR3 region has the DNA TGTGCCAGCAGTCCTTCCCAGAGCACAGATACGCAGTATTTT.

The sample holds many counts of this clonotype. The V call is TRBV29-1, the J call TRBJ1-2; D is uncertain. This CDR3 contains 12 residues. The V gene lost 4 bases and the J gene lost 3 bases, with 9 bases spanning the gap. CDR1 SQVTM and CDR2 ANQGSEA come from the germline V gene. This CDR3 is CSVGRMDYGYTF. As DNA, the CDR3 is TGCAGCGTTGGTCGGATGGACTATGGCTACACCTTC. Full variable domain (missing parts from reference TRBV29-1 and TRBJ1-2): SAVISQKPSRDICQRGTSLTIQCQVDSQVTMMFWYRQQPGQSLTLIATANQGSEATYESGFVIDKFPISRPNLTFSTLTVSNMSPEDSSIYLCSVGRMDYGYTFGSGTRLTVV.